These 16 T cell receptor beta chains originate from one sample sequenced in a study of T cell responses to AZD1222 COVID-19 vaccine. Measured with immunoSEQ multiplex PCR; TCRdb has only the in-frame clones, and not every one. The sample lists over 65,000 clones, approximately 87% occurring once. The sequencing here drew on peripheral blood, taken on day 0 of AZD1222 vaccination. Receptors were obtained from an adult in good health.

The CDR3 here is CASSFSGNSPLHF. CDR3 in DNA: TGTGCCAGCAGTTTCTCTGGGAATTCACCCCTCCACTTT. The J gene is TRBJ1-6, the V gene TRBV12-3 or TRBV12-4, with D unresolved. V lost 3 bases and J lost 7, with 7 bases in between. The length of the CDR3 is 13 residues.

V is TRBV7-9 and J is TRBJ2-7; a possible D gene is TRBD1 (6 bases). V was trimmed by 4 bases and J by 5 bases, leaving 12 bases between them. CDR1 SEHNR and CDR2 FQNEAQ come from the germline V gene (reference sequence). This CDR3 is built from 13 residues. The CDR3 DNA reads as TGTGCCAGCAGCTGGAAACAGGGCCACGAGCAGTACTTC. Its translation: CASSWKQGHEQYF.

This chain uses TRBV12-3 or TRBV12-4 with TRBJ1-1; the D is unclear. Trimming cost V 1 base and J 4 bases, with 7 bases left between them. The CDR3 has 13 residues. Here the CDR3 DNA reads TGTGCCAGCAGTTTAGGGCGGGCCACTGAAGCTTTCTTT. Translated, it gives CASSLGRATEAFF.

Only one count was recorded for this clone. The rearrangement uses TRBV5-1 and TRBJ2-3, with 11 positions matching TRBD2. Trimming at V came to 3 bases and at J to 1 base, leaving 13 bases not matched to a gene. Germline V CDR1 and CDR2: SGHRS, YFSETQ. The CDR3 runs to 19 residues. The CDR3, as DNA: TGCGCCAGCAGCTATACACTAGCGGGGGCCCAGTGGGGCACAGATACGCAGTATTTT. Protein: CASSYTLAGAQWGTDTQYF.

The CDR3 is CASSFVLLETQYF. CDR3 nucleotide sequence: TGTGCCAGCAGTTTTGTACTTCTGGAGACCCAGTACTTC. This chain links TRBV12-3 or TRBV12-4 with TRBJ2-5; D gene ambiguous. The CDR3 has 13 amino acids. Trimming took 3 bases from V and 5 from J, leaving 10 bases between them.

The V gene is TRBV6-5, the J gene TRBJ1-2; tentatively, D is TRBD1 (6 bases). CDR1 is MNHEY, CDR2 SVGAGI, per germline. The CDR3 consists of 14 residues. The V end lost 6 bases, the J end lost 4 bases, and 15 bases lay between the germline ends. The CDR3 reads CASSGNRDVYGYTF. CDR3 sequence (DNA): TGTGCCAGCAGCGGGAACAGGGATGTCTATGGCTACACCTTC.

The chain combines TRBV19 with TRBJ2-3; 10 bases align to TRBD2. Germline values: CDR1 LNHDA, CDR2 SQIVND (reference sequence). This CDR3 region has 16 residues. V shed 5 bases and J 3 bases; nucleotides not matched to a gene: 8. The CDR3 reads CASSVLAGVPTDTQYF. The CDR3 DNA reads as TGTGCCAGTAGTGTCCTAGCGGGAGTCCCGACAGATACGCAGTATTTT.

V is TRBV7-9 and J is TRBJ1-5; no clear D gene. The CDR3 contains 15 residues. V lost 5 bases, J lost 7 bases, and 18 bases lay in between. Germline CDR1 and CDR2: SEHNR and FQNEAQ (reference sequence). The CDR3 DNA reads TGTGCCAGCAGCCCCCTAACGGGGTCGGGGCAGCCCCAGCATTTT. As protein: CASSPLTGSGQPQHF.

The chain is built from TRBV6-5 and TRBJ1-5; 7 bases agree with TRBD1. CDR1 and CDR2 from the germline V gene are MNHEY and SVGAGI. This CDR3 is built from 15 residues. Trimming took 6 bases from V and 0 from J; bases not matched to a gene: 5. In DNA, the CDR3 is TGTGCCAGCAGCCAGGGGGGCTTTAGCAATCAGCCCCAGCATTTT. Protein product: CASSQGGFSNQPQHF.

This clone was found once. The chain recombines TRBV6-5 with TRBJ2-2; 7 bases agree with TRBD1. The germline gives CDR1 MNHEY, CDR2 SVGAGI. This CDR3 region has 15 residues. V shed 2 bases, J shed 7 bases, and the junction held 7 bases outside the gene matches. CDR3 nucleotides: TGTGCCAGCAGTTACATAGGGGGCGTGGACGGGGAGCTGTTTTTT. Encoded protein: CASSYIGGVDGELFF.

This clone has a single count. The CDR3 nucleotides are TGTGCCAGTAGCCCCGTCAGCGGAATTAACTATGGCTACACCTTC. Its protein is CASSPVSGINYGYTF. V and J are TRBV19 and TRBJ1-2; D remains unclear. The CDR3 has 15 amino acids. Trimming left V 6 bases short and J 1 base short, with 15 bases between. CDR1 and CDR2 from the germline V gene are LNHDA and SQIVND (reference sequence).

CDR3 sequence reads: CASSLNGNPYGYTF. The DNA of the CDR3 is TGTGCCAGCAGTTTAAACGGCAATCCCTATGGCTACACCTTC. J is TRBJ1-2 and V is TRBV27; D not certain. Germline loops: CDR1 MNHEY, CDR2 SMNVEV (reference sequence). The CDR3 loop spans 14 amino acids. V lost 2 bases, J lost 4 bases, and 11 bases lay in between.

This chain uses TRBV5-4 with TRBJ2-5, with 7 positions matching TRBD2. This CDR3 has 15 amino acids. The germline gives CDR1 SGHNT, CDR2 YYREEE (reference sequence). V shed 0 bases, J shed 2 bases, and the junction held 4 bases outside the gene matches. CDR3: CASSLGGGSQETQYF. Written as DNA, the CDR3 is TGTGCCAGCAGCTTGGGCGGGGGATCGCAAGAGACCCAGTACTTC.

The chain combines TRBV5-1 with TRBJ1-1, with no clear D. The CDR3 extends over 14 amino acids. Trimming took 1 base from V and 0 from J, leaving 7 bases between them. Looked up from germline, CDR1 is SGHRS and CDR2 is YFSETQ. The CDR3 bases are TGCGCCAGCAGCTTGTCCTCAATGAACACTGAAGCTTTCTTT. Its translation is CASSLSSMNTEAFF.

The gene calls are TRBV7-8 and TRBJ2-7; D remains unclear. The germline V gene encodes CDR1 SGHVS and CDR2 FQNEAQ. The ends were cut back, 5 bases at V and 6 bases at J, with 8 bases in the middle. This CDR3 has 11 amino acids. The CDR3 DNA reads TGTGCCAGCAGCCGAACAGTCGAGCAGTACTTC. The encoded protein is CASSRTVEQYF.

The chain uses TRBV2 and TRBJ2-5, with D possibly being TRBD1 or TRBD2 (5 bases each). CDR1 and CDR2 (germline): SNHLY, FYNNEI. The CDR3 extends over 15 amino acids. V was cut by 4 bases and J by 6 bases, with 18 bases left in between. The CDR3: CASSGGRGKDKTQYF. DNA for the CDR3: TGTGCCAGCAGTGGAGGGCGTGGGAAGGACAAGACCCAGTACTTC.